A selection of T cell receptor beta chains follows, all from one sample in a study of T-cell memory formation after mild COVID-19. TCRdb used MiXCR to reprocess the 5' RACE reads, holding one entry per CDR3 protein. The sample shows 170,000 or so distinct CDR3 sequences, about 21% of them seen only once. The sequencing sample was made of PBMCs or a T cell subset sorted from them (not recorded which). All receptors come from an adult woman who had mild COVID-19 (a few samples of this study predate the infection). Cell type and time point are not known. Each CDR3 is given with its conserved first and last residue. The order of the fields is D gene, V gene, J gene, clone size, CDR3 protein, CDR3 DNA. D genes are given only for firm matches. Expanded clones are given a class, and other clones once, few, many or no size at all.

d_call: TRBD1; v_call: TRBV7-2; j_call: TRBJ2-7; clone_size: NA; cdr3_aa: CASSVGQGVGEQYF; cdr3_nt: TGTGCCAGCAGCGTAGGACAGGGTGTAGGCGAGCAGTACTTC
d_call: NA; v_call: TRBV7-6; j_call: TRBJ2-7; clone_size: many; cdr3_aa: CASSSIRETYEQYF; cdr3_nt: TGTGCCAGCAGCTCCATACGGGAGACCTACGAGCAGTACTTC
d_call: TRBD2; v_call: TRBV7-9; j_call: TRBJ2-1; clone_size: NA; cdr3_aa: CASSPGASGANEQFF; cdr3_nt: TGTGCCAGCAGCCCCGGGGCTAGCGGGGCGAATGAGCAGTTCTTC
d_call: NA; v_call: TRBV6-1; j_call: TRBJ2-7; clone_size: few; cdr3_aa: CASSVYTGRSYEQYF; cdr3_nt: TGTGCCAGCAGTGTTTATACAGGCCGTTCCTACGAGCAGTACTTC
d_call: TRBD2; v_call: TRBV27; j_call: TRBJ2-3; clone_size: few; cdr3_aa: CASSFLAGWGADTQYF; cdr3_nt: TGTGCCAGCAGTTTCTTAGCGGGGTGGGGGGCAGATACGCAGTATTTT
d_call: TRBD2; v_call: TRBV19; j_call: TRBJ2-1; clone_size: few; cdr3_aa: CASSIGGSSGYNEQFF; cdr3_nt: TGTGCCAGTAGTATAGGAGGTTCTAGCGGCTACAATGAGCAGTTCTTC
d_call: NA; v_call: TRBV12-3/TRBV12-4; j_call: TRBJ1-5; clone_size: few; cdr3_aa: CASSGNFNQPQHF; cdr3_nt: TGTGCCAGCAGTGGGAACTTCAATCAGCCCCAGCATTTT
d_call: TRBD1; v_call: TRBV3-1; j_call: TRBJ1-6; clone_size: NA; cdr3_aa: CASSPGTGGSPLHF; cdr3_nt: TGTGCCAGCAGCCCCGGGACAGGGGGTTCACCCCTCCACTTT
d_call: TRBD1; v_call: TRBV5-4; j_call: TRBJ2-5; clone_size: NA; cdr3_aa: CASSQTTGGEETQYF; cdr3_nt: TGTGCCAGCAGCCAGACGACAGGGGGCGAAGAGACCCAGTACTTC
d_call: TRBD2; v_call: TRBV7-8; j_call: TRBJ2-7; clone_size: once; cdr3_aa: CASSPADVRGYYEQYF; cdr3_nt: TGTGCCAGCAGCCCCGCAGATGTGCGGGGGTACTACGAGCAGTACTTC
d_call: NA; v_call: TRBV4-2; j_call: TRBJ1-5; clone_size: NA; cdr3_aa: CASSQEDETNQPQHF; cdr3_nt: TGTGCCAGCAGCCAAGAAGACGAAACTAATCAGCCCCAGCATTTT
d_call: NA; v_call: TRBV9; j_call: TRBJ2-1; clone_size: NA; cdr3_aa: CASSVGGSQGPYNEQFF; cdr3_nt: TGTGCCAGCAGCGTAGGGGGTTCACAGGGTCCCTACAATGAGCAGTTCTTC
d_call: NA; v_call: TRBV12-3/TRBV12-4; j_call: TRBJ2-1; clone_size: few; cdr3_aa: CASSDPRRGRFANEQFF; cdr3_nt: TGTGCCAGCAGTGACCCGCGAAGGGGGAGATTCGCCAATGAGCAGTTCTTC
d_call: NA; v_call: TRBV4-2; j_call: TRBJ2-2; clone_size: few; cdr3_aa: CASSQGQAAGELFF; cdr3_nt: TGTGCCAGCAGCCAAGGGCAAGCAGCCGGGGAGCTGTTTTTT
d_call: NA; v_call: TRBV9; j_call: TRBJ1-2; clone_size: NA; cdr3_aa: CASSGPGNYGYTF; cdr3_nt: TGTGCCAGCAGCGGTCCAGGGAACTATGGCTACACCTTC
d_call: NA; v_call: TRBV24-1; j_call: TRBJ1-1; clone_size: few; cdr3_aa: CATSEDGTEAFF; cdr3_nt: TGTGCCACCAGTGAGGATGGCACTGAAGCTTTCTTT
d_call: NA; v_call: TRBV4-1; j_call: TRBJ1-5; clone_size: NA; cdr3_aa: CASSLVQGGINQPQHF; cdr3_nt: TGCGCCAGCAGTCTAGTCCAGGGAGGGATTAATCAGCCCCAGCATTTT